This TCR beta chain was identified during a study of control samples from healthy donors and cancer patients. The V gene's germline CDR1 is LGHNA and CDR2 YNFKEQ. The CDR3 is 16 amino acids. Trimming pared 1 base from V and 0 bases from J, leaving 13 bases between. Method: immunoSEQ multiplex PCR; TCRdb's copy keeps in-frame clones and lacks some. The sample shows 35,000 to 55,000 clones, more than 65% of them seen only once. Sequencing was carried out using formalin-fixed, paraffin-embedded tissue. The chain has TRBV4-2 and TRBJ2-7; tentative D call: TRBD2 (6 bases). The clonotype originates from a male donor with melanoma. CDR3 sequence reads: CASSQVRSGSSYEQYF. The CDR3 nucleotides read TGTGCCAGCAGCCAAGTCCGTAGCGGAAGCTCCTACGAGCAGTACTTC.